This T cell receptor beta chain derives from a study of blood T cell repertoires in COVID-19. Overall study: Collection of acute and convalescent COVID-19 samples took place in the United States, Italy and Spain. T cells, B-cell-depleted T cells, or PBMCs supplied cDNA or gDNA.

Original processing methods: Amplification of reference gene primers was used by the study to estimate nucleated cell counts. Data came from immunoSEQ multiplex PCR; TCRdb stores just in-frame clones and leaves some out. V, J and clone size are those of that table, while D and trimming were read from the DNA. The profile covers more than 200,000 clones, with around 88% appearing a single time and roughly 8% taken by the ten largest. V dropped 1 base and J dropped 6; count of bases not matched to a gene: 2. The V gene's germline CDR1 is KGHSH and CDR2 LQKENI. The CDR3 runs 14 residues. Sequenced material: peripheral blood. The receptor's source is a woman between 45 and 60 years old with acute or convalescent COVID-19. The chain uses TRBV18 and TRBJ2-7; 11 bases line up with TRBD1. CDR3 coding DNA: TGTGCCAGCTCACCACAGGGACAGGGGGGCGAGCAGTACTTC. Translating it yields CASSPQGQGGEQYF. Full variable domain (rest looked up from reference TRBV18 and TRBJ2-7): NAGVMQNPRHLVRRRGQEARLRCSPMKGHSHVYWYRQLPEEGLKFMVYLQKENIIDESGMPKERFSAEFPKEGPSILRIQQVVRGDSAAYFCASSPQGQGGEQYFGPGTRLTVT.